This is a list of T cell receptor beta chains from one sample in a study of identical twins. TCRdb re-called the 5' RACE reads through MiXCR, storing one row per CDR3 protein. The table lists roughly 770,000 distinct CDR3 sequences, 18% of them singletons. The sample was also reused in another study, on T cells expressing NK-cell markers.

The sequenced sample was PBMCs. These receptors all come from a woman under 30 in good health. The CDR3 runs from the conserved cysteine through the conserved F or W. A D gene is named only where the DNA matches it firmly. Size is stated for part of the rows, as once, few or many counts, or as a class when the clone is expanded.

>TRBD2|TRBV6-2/TRBV6-3|.|TRBJ2-5
TGTGCCAGCAGTTATCGTATTCGAGCGGGGGGTTTAAAAGAGACCCAGTACTTC
CASSYRIRAGGLKETQYF
>.|TRBV6-5|few|TRBJ1-5
TGTGCCAGCAGTTACGTGGGGGCGGGTCAGCCCCAGCATTTT
CASSYVGAGQPQHF
>.|TRBV5-1|few|TRBJ2-3
TGCGCCAGCAGCTATGATTATACGCAGTATTTT
CASSYDYTQYF
>.|TRBV20-1|.|TRBJ1-6
TGCAGTGCTAAACAGGGCCCCTCTAATTCACCCCTCCACTTT
CSAKQGPSNSPLHF
>.|TRBV12-3/TRBV12-4|many|TRBJ1-2
TGTGCCAGCAGTCGGAACTCAAACTATGGCTACACCTTC
CASSRNSNYGYTF
>.|TRBV20-1|.|TRBJ1-1
TGCAGTGCTAGAGATGGGGGGTGGACTGAAGCTTTCTTT
CSARDGGWTEAFF
>.|TRBV12-3/TRBV12-4|many|TRBJ2-5
TGTGCCAGCAGTTTGAATGGAGGGAAGGTGGATCTCCGGGCGACCCAGTACTTC
CASSLNGGKVDLRATQYF
>.|TRBV27|.|TRBJ2-3
TGTGCCAGCAGTCTAACTAGTTACACAGATACGCAGTATTTT
CASSLTSYTDTQYF
>.|TRBV6-5|.|TRBJ2-5
TGTGCCAGCAGTTACATAGGGGCCGGGGAGACCCAGTACTTC
CASSYIGAGETQYF
>TRBD2|TRBV20-1|few|TRBJ2-3
TGCAGTGCCCTCTCGCGGGAGGAGGGGTTTGGAGATACGCAGTATTTT
CSALSREEGFGDTQYF
>.|TRBV20-1|.|TRBJ1-3
TGCAGTGCTCCAGGGTTCACTGGAAACACCATATATTTT
CSAPGFTGNTIYF
>.|TRBV9|many|TRBJ2-7
TGTGCCAGCAGCGTAGCAGGGAGCTACGAGCAGTACTTC
CASSVAGSYEQYF
>.|TRBV20-1|many|TRBJ2-1
TGCAGTGCTAGAGATCCTACCGGAGGGAATGAGCAGTTCTTC
CSARDPTGGNEQFF
>.|TRBV20-1|few|TRBJ2-7
TGCAGTGCTGTCTCCTCCAGCGGTCTCATCTACGAGCAGTACTTC
CSAVSSSGLIYEQYF
>TRBD2|TRBV12-3/TRBV12-4|few|TRBJ2-1
TGTGCCAGCAGTTTTCAACTAGCGGGGGCTCACAATGAGCAGTTCTTC
CASSFQLAGAHNEQFF
>.|TRBV6-1|.|TRBJ2-7
TGTGCCAGCAAGATGGACGGCTTCCTCTACGAGCAGTACTTC
CASKMDGFLYEQYF
>.|TRBV20-1|few|TRBJ2-1
TGCAGTGCTAGAGCCCCGGGAGTAGTCAATGAGCAGTTCTTC
CSARAPGVVNEQFF
>TRBD2|TRBV13|.|TRBJ2-5
TGTGCCAGCAGCCATCCGACTAGCGCGGAGACCCAGTACTTC
CASSHPTSAETQYF
>.|TRBV5-1|few|TRBJ2-1
TGCGCCAGCAGCGTCCTTACTAGGACGAATGAGCAGTTCTTC
CASSVLTRTNEQFF
>.|TRBV6-5|few|TRBJ1-1
TGTGCCAGCAGTTCAACAGGGTTGGGTGAAGCTTTCTTT
CASSSTGLGEAFF
>TRBD2|TRBV10-3|few|TRBJ2-7
TGTGCCAGCCGGACTAGCGTTAACGAGCAGTACTTC
CASRTSVNEQYF
>TRBD1|TRBV24-1|few|TRBJ2-3
TGTGCCACCAGTGATTCCGGGACAGGGAAGTCAGATACGCAGTATTTT
CATSDSGTGKSDTQYF
>.|TRBV20-1|.|TRBJ2-1
TGCAGTGCTCTAAGGGAGCGGCATGAGCAGTTCTTC
CSALRERHEQFF
>.|TRBV6-1|.|TRBJ2-2
TGTGCCAGCAGTGAAGGCAGGGCGGATCGTAGGGAGCTGTTTTTT
CASSEGRADRRELFF
>TRBD1|TRBV27|.|TRBJ2-7
TGTGCCAGCAGTCCCCGGACAGGGCGCGAGCAGTACTTC
CASSPRTGREQYF
>.|TRBV6-5|few|TRBJ1-6
TGTGCCAGCAGTTACTCGAACGGCTATAATTCACCCCTCCACTTT
CASSYSNGYNSPLHF
>TRBD1|TRBV6-2/TRBV6-3|.|TRBJ1-1
TGTGCCAGCAGTGGGCACAGGGGGACTGAAGCTTTCTTT
CASSGHRGTEAFF
>TRBD1|TRBV4-1|few|TRBJ2-1
TGCGCCAGCAGCCAAAGGCAGGGGGCTGGTAATGAGCAGTTCTTC
CASSQRQGAGNEQFF
>.|TRBV5-4|few|TRBJ2-1
TGTGCCAGCAGCTTGCAGGAAACCTACAATGAGCAGTTCTTC
CASSLQETYNEQFF
>.|TRBV20-1|few|TRBJ2-7
TGCAGTGCTAGCTCGTCGACAGACGAGCAGTACTTC
CSASSSTDEQYF
>TRBD1|TRBV7-9|.|TRBJ2-1
TGTGCCAGCAGCGCCGGACAGGGGAATAAGCAGTTCTTC
CASSAGQGNKQFF
>.|TRBV10-3|.|TRBJ2-2
TGTGCCATCAGTGAACGCGGACATACCGGGGAGCTGTTTTTT
CAISERGHTGELFF
>.|TRBV12-3/TRBV12-4|.|TRBJ2-6
TGTGCCAGCACCCAAGAGGGGGTCCTGACTTTC
CASTQEGVLTF